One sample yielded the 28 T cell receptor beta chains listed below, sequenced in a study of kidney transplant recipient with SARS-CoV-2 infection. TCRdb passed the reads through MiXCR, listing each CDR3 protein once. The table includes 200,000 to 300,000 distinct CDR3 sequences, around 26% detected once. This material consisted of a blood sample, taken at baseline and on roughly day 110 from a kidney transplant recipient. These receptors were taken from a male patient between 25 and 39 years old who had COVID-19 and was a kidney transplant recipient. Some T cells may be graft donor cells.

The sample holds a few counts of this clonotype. This CDR3 reads CAWSGLAGDTGELFF. Here the CDR3 DNA reads TGTGCCTGGAGTGGACTAGCGGGAGACACCGGGGAGCTGTTTTTT. J is TRBJ2-2 and V is TRBV30, with 12 positions matching TRBD2. V was pared by 1 base and J by 3 bases, with 0 bases of the junction left unmatched. There are 15 residues in the CDR3. Germline CDR1 and CDR2: GTSNPN and SVGIG (reference sequence).

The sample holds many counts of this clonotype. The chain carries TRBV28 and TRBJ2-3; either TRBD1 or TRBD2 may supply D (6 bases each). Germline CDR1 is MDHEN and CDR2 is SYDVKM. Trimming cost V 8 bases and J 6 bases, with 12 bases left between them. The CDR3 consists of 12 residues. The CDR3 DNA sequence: TGTGCCAGCGAGGGGGACTTGGATACGCAGTATTTT. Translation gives CASEGDLDTQYF. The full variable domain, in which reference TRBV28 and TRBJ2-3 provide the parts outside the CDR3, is DVKVTQSSRYLVKRTGEKVFLECVQDMDHENMFWYRQDPGLGLRLIYFSYDVKMKEKGDIPEGYSVSREKKERFSLILESASTNQTSMYLCASEGDLDTQYFGPGTRLTVL.

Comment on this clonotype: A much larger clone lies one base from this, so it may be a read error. CDR3 sequence (DNA): TGTGCCAGCAGCAAGGACTCTAAGGCTGGAAGGACCTATGGCTACACCTTC. The encoded protein is CASSKDSKAGRTYGYTF. V and J are TRBV11-1 and TRBJ1-2; D call uncertain. Germline V CDR1 and CDR2: SGHAT, FQDESV (reference sequence). V lost 5 bases to trimming and J lost 4 bases, with 23 bases between them. This CDR3 has 17 residues.

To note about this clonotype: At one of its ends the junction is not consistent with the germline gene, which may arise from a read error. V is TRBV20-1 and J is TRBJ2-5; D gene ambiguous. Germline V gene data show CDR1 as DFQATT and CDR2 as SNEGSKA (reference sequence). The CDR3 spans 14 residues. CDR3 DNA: TGCACTGCTAGAATTAGGTTTCAGGATGAGACCCAGTACTTC. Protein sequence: CTARIRFQDETQYF.

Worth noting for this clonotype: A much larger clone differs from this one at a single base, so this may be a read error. The CDR3 DNA is TGTGCCAGCAGCCGACCCTCCGACAAACTTCAAGAGGCCCAGTACTTC. Protein: CASSRPSDKLQEAQYF. The chain couples TRBV6-5 to TRBJ2-5; no firm D call. Germline V CDR1 and CDR2: MNHEY, SVGAGI. CDR3 length: 16 amino acids.

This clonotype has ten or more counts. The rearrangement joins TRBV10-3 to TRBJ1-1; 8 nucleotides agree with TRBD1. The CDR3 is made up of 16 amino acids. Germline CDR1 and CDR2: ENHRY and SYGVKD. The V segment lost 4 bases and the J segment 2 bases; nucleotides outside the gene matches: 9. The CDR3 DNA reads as TGTGCCATCAGTGCGACAGGGGCCCCCCTCAACACTGAAGCTTTCTTT. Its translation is CAISATGAPLNTEAFF.

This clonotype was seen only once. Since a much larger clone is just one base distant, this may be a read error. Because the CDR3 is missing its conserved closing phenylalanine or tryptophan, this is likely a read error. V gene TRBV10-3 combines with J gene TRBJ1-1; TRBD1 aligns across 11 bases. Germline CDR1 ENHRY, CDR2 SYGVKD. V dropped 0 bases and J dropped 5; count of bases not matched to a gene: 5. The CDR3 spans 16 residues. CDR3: CAISESGTGGWTEAFL. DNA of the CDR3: TGTGCCATCAGTGAGTCCGGGACAGGGGGTTGGACTGAAGCTTTCCTT.

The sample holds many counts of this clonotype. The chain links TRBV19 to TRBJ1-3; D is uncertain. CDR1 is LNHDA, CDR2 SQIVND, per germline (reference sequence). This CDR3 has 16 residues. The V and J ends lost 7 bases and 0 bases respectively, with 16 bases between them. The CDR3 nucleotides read TGTGCCAGTACCCCAGGAACCCTTCACTCTGGAAACACCATATATTTT. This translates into CASTPGTLHSGNTIYF.

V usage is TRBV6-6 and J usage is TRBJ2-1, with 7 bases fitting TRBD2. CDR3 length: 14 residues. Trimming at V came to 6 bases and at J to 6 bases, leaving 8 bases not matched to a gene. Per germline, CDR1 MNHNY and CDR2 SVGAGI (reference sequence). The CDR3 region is CASSYDGTTNEQFF. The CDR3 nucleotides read TGTGCCAGCAGCTACGACGGGACTACCAATGAGCAGTTCTTC.

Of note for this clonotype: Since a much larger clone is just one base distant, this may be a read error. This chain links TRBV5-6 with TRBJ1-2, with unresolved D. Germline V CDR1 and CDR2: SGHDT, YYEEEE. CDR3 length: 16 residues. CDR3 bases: TGTGCCAGCAAGACGGTCAATAGTCGAAAGACCTATGGCCACACCTTC. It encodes CASKTVNSRKTYGHTF.

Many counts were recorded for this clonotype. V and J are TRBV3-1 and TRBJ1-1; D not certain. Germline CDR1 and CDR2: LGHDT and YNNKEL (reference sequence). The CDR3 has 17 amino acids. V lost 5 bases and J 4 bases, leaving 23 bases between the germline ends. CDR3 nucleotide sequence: TGTGCCAGCAGCTGGAGAGCTCCCATTTCAATTCGCACTGAAGCTTTCTTT. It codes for CASSWRAPISIRTEAFF.

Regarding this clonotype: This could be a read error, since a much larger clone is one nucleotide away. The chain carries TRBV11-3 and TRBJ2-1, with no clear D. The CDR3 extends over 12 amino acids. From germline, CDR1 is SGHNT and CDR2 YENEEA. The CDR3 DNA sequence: TGTGCCAGCGGCTTAGATCTTAGTGAGCAGTTCTTC. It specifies CASGLDLSEQFF.

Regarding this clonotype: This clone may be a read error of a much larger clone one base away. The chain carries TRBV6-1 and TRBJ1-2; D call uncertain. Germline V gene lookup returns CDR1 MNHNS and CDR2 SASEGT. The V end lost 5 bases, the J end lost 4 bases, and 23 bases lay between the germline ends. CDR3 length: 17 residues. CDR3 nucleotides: TGTGCCAGCAGTACGCGCCCCTCTATGCGAGAGACCTATGGCTACACCTTC. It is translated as CASSTRPSMRETYGYTF.

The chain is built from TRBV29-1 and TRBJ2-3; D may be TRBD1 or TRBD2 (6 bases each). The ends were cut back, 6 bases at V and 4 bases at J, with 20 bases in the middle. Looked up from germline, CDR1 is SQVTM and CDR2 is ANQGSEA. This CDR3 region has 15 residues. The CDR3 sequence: CSVYPTGSSADTQYF. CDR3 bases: TGCAGCGTCTACCCGACAGGTTCTAGCGCAGATACGCAGTATTTT.

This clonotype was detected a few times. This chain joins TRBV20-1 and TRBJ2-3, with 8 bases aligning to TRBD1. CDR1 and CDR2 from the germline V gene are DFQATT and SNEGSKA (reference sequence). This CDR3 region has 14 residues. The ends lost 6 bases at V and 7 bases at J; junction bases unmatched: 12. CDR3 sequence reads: CSANGQGISYTQYF. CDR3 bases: TGCAGTGCAAACGGACAGGGTATATCCTATACGCAGTATTTT.

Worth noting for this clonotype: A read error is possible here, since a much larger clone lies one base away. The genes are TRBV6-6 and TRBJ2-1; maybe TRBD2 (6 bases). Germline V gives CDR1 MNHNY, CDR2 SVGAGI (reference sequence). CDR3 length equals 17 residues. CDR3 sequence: CASRQAGELGSYNEQLF. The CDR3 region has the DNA TGTGCCAGCAGGCAAGCGGGCGAACTGGGCTCCTACAATGAGCAGCTCTTC.

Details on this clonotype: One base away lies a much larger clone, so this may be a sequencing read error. The CDR3 DNA reads TGTGCCAGCAGCCACATGCACGGAGACGGAAAGACCTATGGCTACACCTTC. It codes for CASSHMHGDGKTYGYTF. This rearrangement joins TRBV7-2 to TRBJ1-2; no definite D call. The CDR3 covers 17 residues. CDR1 is SGHTA and CDR2 is FQGNSA in the germline V gene. The V and J ends lost 5 bases and 4 bases respectively, with 23 bases between them.

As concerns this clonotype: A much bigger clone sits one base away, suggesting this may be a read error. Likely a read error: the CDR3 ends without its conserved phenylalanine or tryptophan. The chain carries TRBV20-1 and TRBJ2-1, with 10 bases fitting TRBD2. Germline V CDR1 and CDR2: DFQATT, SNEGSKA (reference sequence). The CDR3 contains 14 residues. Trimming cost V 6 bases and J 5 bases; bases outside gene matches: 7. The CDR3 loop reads CSAALAGVDNEQFL. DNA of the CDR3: TGCAGTGCGGCTCTAGCGGGAGTGGACAATGAGCAGTTCCTC.

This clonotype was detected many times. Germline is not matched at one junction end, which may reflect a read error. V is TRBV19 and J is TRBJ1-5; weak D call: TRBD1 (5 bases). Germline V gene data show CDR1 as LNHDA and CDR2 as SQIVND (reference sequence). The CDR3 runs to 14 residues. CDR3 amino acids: CASSISGVNQPQHF. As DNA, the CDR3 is TGTGCCAGTAGTATCTCGGGGGTCAATCAACCCCAGCATTTT.

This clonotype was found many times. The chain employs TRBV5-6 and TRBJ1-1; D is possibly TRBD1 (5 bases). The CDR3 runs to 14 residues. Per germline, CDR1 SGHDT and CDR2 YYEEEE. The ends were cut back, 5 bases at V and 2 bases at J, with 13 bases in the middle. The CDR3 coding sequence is TGTGCCAGCAGACCGGGACCGAGCAACACTGAAGCTTTCTTT. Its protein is CASRPGPSNTEAFF.

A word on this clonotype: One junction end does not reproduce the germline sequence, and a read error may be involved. The CDR3 DNA follows: TGTACCAGCAGAAGAGACAGGGATTCTGGAAACACCATATATTTT. Amino acids: CTSRRDRDSGNTIYF. V is TRBV6-5 and J is TRBJ1-3; 7 bases are shared with TRBD1. CDR1 MNHEY and CDR2 SVGAGI come from the germline V gene. This CDR3 comprises 15 residues.

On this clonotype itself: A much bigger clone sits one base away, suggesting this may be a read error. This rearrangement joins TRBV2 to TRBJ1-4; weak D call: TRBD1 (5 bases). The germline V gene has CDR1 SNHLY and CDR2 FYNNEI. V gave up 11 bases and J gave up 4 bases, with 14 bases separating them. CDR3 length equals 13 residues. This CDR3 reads CAGNSGFNEKLFF. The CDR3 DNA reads TGTGCCGGCAATTCAGGGTTTAATGAAAAACTGTTTTTT. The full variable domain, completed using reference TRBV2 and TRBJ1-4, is EPEVTQTPSHQVTQMGQEVILRCVPISNHLYFYWYRQILGQKVEFLVSFYNNEISEKSEIFDDQFSVERPDGSNFTLKIRSTKLEDSAMYFCAGNSGFNEKLFFGSGTQLSVL.

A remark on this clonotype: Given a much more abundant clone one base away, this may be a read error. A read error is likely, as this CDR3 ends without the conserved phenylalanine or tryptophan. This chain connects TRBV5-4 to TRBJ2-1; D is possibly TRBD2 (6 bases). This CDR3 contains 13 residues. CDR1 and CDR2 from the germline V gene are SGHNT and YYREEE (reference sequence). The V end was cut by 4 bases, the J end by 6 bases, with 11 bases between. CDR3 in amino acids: CASSPQAGNEQFL. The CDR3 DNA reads TGTGCCAGCAGCCCACAAGCGGGCAATGAGCAGTTCCTC.

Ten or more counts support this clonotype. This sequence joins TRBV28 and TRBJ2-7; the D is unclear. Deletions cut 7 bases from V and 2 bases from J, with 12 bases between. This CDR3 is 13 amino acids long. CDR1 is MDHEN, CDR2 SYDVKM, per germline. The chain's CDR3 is CASTHGQTYEQYF. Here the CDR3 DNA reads TGTGCCAGCACCCATGGGCAAACCTACGAGCAGTACTTC.

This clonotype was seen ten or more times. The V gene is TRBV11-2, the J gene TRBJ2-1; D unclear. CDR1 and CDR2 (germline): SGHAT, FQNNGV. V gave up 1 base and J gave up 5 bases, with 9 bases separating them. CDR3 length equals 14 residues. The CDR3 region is CASSLGGFDNEQFF. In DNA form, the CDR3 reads TGTGCCAGCAGCTTAGGAGGCTTTGACAATGAGCAGTTCTTC.

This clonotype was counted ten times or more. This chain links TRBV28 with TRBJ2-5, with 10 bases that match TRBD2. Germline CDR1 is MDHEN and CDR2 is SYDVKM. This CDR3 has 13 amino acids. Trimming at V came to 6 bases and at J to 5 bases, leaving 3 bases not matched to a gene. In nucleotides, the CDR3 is TGTGCCAGCAGGCTAGCGGGAGCCGAGACCCAGTACTTC. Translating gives CASRLAGAETQYF.

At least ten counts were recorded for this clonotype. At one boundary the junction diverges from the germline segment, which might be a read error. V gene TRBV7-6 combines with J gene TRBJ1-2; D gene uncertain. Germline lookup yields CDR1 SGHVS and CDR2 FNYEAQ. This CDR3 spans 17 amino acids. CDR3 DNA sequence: TGTGCCAACAGCTGTCAGCATGAATCTCGAAAGACCTATGGCTACACCTTC. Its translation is CANSCQHESRKTYGYTF.

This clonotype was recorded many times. CDR3 region: CASSARVPGKTYGYTF. The CDR3 coding sequence is TGTGCCAGCAGCGCACGCGTACCAGGAAAGACCTATGGCTACACCTTC. The chain carries TRBV5-4 and TRBJ1-2; D is uncertain. The CDR3 runs 16 residues. Germline loops: CDR1 SGHNT, CDR2 YYREEE (reference sequence). Trimming pared 4 bases from V and 4 bases from J, leaving 20 bases between.